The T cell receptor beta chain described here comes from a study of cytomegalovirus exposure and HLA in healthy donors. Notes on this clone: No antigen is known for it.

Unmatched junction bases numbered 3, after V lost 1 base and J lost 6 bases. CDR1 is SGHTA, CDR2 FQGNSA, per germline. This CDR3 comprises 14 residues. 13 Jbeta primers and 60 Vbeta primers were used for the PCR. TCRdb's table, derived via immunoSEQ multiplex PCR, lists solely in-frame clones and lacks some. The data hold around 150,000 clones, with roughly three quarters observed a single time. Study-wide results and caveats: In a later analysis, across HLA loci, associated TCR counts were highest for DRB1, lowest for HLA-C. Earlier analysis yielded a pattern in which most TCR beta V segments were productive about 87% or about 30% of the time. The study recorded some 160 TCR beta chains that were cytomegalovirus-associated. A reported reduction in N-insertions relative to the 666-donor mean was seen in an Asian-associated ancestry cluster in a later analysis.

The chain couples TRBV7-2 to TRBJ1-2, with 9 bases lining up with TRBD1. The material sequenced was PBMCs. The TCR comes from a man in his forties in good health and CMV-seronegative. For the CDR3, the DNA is TGTGCCAGCAGCTTAGAAGGGACAGGGCATGGCTACACCTTC. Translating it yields CASSLEGTGHGYTF.